This note documents a single T cell receptor (beta chain) sequence. These data belong to a study of blood T cell repertoires in COVID-19. Looking at the study overall: T cells, B-cell-depleted T cells, or PBMCs provided the cDNA or gDNA that served as material.

Original methodology: Nucleated cell counts were estimated from reference gene primer amplification. Clones were read by immunoSEQ multiplex PCR, and TCRdb kept only the in-frame ones, dropping some. V, J and clone size are taken as reported in that table, and D and trimming were inferred from the DNA itself. This sample has approximately 89,000 clones, with 80% found just once. The CDR3 consists of 14 residues. The germline V and J ends were trimmed by 8 bases and 0 bases, with 8 bases remaining between them. The germline V gene has CDR1 SNHLY and CDR2 FYNNEI. The source material was peripheral blood. The chain carries TRBV2 and TRBJ2-6; tentatively, D is TRBD1 (5 bases). The clonotype originates from a human donor in a cohort sampled during active COVID-19. CDR3 loop: CASRQSSGANVLTF. The DNA for the CDR3 is TGTGCCAGCCGACAGTCCTCTGGGGCCAACGTCCTGACTTTC.